The clone carrying this TCR beta chain was seen more than once but under ten times. This sample stems from a study of control samples from healthy donors and cancer patients. Germline assignment: CDR1 LNHDA and CDR2 SQIVND (reference sequence). This CDR3 has 11 residues. V shed 7 bases and J shed 1 base, with 4 bases lying between them. TCRdb's table, derived via immunoSEQ multiplex PCR, lists solely in-frame clones and lacks some. The table shows some 140,000 clones, with approximately 91% occurring only once. The sequencing sample was made of blood. This TCR was sampled from a woman in her thirties in good health. This chain uses TRBV19 with TRBJ1-1; D is unresolved. CDR3 DNA: TGTGCCAGTAAGGAGAACACTGAAGCTTTCTTT. Amino acids: CASKENTEAFF. Using reference TRBV19 and TRBJ1-1 for the parts outside the CDR3, the full variable domain is DGGITQSPKYLFRKEGQNVTLSCEQNLNHDAMYWYRQDPGQGLRLIYYSQIVNDFQKGDIAEGYSVSREKKESFPLTVTSAQKNPTAFYLCASKENTEAFFGQGTRLTVV.